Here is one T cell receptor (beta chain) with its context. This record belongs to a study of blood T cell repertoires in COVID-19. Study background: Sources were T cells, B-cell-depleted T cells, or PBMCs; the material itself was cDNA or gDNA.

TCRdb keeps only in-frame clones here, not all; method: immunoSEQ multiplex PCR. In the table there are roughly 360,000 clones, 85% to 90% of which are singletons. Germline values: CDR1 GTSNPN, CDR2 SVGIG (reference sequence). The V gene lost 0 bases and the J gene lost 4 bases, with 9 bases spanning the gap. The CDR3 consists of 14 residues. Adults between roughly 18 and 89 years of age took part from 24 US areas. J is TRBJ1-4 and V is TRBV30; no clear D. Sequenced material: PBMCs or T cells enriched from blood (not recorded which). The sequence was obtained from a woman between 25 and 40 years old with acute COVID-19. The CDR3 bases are TGTGCCTGGAGTGTTAGTCGGGGTAATGAAAAACTGTTTTTT. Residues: CAWSVSRGNEKLFF.